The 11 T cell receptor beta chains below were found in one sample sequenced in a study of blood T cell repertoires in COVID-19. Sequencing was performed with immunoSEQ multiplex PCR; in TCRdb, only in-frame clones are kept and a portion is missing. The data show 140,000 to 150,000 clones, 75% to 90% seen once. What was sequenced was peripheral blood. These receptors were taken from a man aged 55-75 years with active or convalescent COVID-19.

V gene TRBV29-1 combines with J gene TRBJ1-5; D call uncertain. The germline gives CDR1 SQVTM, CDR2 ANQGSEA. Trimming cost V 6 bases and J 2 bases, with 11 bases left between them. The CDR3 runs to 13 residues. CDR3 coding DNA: TGCAGCGTAGGAGAGGGTGGCAATCAGCCCCAGCATTTT. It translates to CSVGEGGNQPQHF. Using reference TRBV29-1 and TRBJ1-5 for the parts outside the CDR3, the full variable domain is SAVISQKPSRDICQRGTSLTIQCQVDSQVTMMFWYRQQPGQSLTLIATANQGSEATYESGFVIDKFPISRPNLTFSTLTVSNMSPEDSSIYLCSVGEGGNQPQHFGDGTRLSIL.

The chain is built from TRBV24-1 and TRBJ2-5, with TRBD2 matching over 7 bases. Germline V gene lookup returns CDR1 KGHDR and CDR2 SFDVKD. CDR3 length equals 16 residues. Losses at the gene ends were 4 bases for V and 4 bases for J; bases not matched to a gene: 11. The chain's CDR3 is CATSDPTGGRGETQYF. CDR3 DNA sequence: TGTGCCACCAGTGACCCAACCGGCGGGAGAGGAGAGACCCAGTACTTC.

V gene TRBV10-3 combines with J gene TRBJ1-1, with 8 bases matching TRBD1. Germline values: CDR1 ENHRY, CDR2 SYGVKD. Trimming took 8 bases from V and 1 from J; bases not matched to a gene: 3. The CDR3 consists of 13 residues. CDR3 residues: CAISGGENTEAFF. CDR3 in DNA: TGTGCCATCTCAGGGGGCGAGAACACTGAAGCTTTCTTT.

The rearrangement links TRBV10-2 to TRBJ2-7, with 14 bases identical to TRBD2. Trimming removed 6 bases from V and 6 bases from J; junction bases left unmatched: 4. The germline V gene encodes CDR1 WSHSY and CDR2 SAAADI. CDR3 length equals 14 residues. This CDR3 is CASRPGLAGVEQYF. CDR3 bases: TGCGCCAGCAGGCCGGGACTAGCGGGAGTCGAGCAGTACTTC.

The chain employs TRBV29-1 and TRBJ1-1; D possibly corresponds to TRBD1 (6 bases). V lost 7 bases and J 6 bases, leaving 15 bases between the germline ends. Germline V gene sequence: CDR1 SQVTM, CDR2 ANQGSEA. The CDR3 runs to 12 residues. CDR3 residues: CSALTGFSEAFF. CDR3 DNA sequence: TGCAGCGCTCTGACAGGCTTCTCTGAAGCTTTCTTT. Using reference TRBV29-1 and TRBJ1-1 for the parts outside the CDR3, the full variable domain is SAVISQKPSRDICQRGTSLTIQCQVDSQVTMMFWYRQQPGQSLTLIATANQGSEATYESGFVIDKFPISRPNLTFSTLTVSNMSPEDSSIYLCSALTGFSEAFFGQGTRLTVV.

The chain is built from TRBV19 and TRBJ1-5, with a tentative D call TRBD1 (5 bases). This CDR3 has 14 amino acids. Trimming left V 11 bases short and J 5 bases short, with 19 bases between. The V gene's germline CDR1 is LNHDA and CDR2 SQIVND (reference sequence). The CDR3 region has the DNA TGTGCCTCCTGGGGGGGAAGGCCGCATCAGCCCCAGCATTTT. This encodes CASWGGRPHQPQHF.

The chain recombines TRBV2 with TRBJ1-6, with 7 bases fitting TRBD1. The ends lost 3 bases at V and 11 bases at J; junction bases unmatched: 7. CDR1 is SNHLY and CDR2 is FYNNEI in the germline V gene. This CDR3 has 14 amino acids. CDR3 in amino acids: CASSETTGSTPLHF. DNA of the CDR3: TGTGCCAGCAGTGAGACGACAGGGAGTACACCCCTCCACTTT.

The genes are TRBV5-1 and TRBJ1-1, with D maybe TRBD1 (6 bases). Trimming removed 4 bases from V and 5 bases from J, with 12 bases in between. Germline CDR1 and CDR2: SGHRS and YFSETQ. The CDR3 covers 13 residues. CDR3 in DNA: TGCGCCAGCAGCAACAAGGGGGAGACTGAAGCTTTCTTT. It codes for CASSNKGETEAFF. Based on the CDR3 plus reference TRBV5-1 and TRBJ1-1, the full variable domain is KAGVTQTPRYLIKTRGQQVTLSCSPISGHRSVSWYQQTPGQGLQFLFEYFSETQRNKGNFPGRFSGRQFSNSRSEMNVSTLELGDSALYLCASSNKGETEAFFGQGTRLTVV.

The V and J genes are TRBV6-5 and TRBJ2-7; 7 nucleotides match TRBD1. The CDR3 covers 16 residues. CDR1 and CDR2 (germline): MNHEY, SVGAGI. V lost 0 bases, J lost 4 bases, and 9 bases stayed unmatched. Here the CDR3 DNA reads TGTGCCAGCAGTTACTCCGATCCGGGGACAGTATACGAGCAGTACTTC. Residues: CASSYSDPGTVYEQYF.

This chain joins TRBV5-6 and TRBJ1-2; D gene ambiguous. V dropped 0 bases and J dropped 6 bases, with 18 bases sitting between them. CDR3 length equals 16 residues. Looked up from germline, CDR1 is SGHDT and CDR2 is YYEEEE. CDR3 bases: TGTGCCAGCAGCTTGGCCGGGTCCTGGGGAGTTGATGGCTACACCTTC. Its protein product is CASSLAGSWGVDGYTF.

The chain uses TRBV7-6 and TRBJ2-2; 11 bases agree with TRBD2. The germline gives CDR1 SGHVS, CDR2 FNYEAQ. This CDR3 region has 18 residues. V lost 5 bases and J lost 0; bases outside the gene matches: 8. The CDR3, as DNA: TGTGCCAGCAGCCCCCGACTAGCGGGGTTCGCGAACACCGGGGAGCTGTTTTTT. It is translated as CASSPRLAGFANTGELFF.